The 23 T cell receptor beta chains listed next were all sequenced from one sample in a study of PD-L1 blockade in urothelial cancer. Sequenced by immunoSEQ multiplex PCR; TCRdb stores in-frame clones only, minus some. The data show about 43,000 clones, approximately 88% seen once. The source was PBMCs, collected around atezolizumab (anti-PD-L1) treatment. Every receptor here comes from a man aged 80 or over with urothelial cancer.

CDR3 protein: CASRPQGSGNTIYF. CDR3 bases: TGTGCCAGCAGGCCACAGGGCTCTGGAAACACCATATATTTT. The chain has TRBV6-1 and TRBJ1-3, with D maybe TRBD1 (6 bases). The CDR3 is 14 residues long. Trimming pared 6 bases from V and 0 bases from J, leaving 9 bases between. The germline V gene has CDR1 MNHNS and CDR2 SASEGT.

The chain uses TRBV19 and TRBJ2-1; 9 bases are a match to TRBD2. The CDR3 loop spans 13 amino acids. Germline-derived CDR1 and CDR2 are LNHDA and SQIVND (reference sequence). The junction had 9 bases not matched to a gene; V was cut back by 8 bases and J by 10 bases. CDR3 DNA: TGTGCCAGTCTGGGACTAGCTGCGACCGAGCAGTTCTTC. It is translated as CASLGLAATEQFF.

The chain recombines TRBV9 with TRBJ2-2; D is uncertain. The germline V gene has CDR1 SGDLS and CDR2 YYNGEE. V was pared by 0 bases and J by 5 bases, with 8 bases between. There are 14 residues in the CDR3. The DNA of the CDR3 is TGTGCCAGCAGCGTAGGAGGAAGGACCGGGGAGCTGTTTTTT. Protein sequence: CASSVGGRTGELFF.

The chain uses TRBV2 and TRBJ1-1; a weak D match, TRBD1 (6 bases). The germline V gene has CDR1 SNHLY and CDR2 FYNNEI. CDR3 length: 13 residues. V lost 4 bases to trimming and J lost 2 bases, with 8 bases between them. CDR3 region: CASSADSNTEAFF. CDR3 coding DNA: TGTGCCAGCAGTGCGGACAGCAACACTGAAGCTTTCTTT.

The rearrangement joins TRBV11-3 to TRBJ2-7, with D possibly being TRBD2 (5 bases). The CDR3 has 11 amino acids. Trimming took off 3 bases at V and 5 bases at J, with 5 bases between the two ends. Germline V gene lookup returns CDR1 SGHNT and CDR2 YENEEA. The CDR3 nucleotides are TGTGCCAGCAGCTTGCGGGACGAGCAGTACTTC. Translation: CASSLRDEQYF.

The chain employs TRBV28 and TRBJ1-2; the D is unclear. The CDR3 spans 14 residues. V lost 6 bases to trimming and J lost 1 base, with 12 bases between them. Germline lookup yields CDR1 MDHEN and CDR2 SYDVKM. The CDR3 DNA sequence: TGTGCCAGCAGCTCCCGGGTTAGTAACTATGGCTACACCTTC. This codes for CASSSRVSNYGYTF.

There are a few counts of this clone. V usage is TRBV4-1 and J usage is TRBJ1-2; no definite D call. Trimming shortened V by 0 bases and J by 8 bases, and 4 bases separated the two germline ends. The CDR3 consists of 11 residues. CDR1 and CDR2 (germline): MGHRA, YSYEKL. CDR3 residues: CASSQDRGYTF. CDR3 nucleotide sequence: TGCGCCAGCAGCCAAGATCGGGGCTACACCTTC.

V gene TRBV7-6 combines with J gene TRBJ2-7; D perhaps matches TRBD2 (7 bases). Germline values: CDR1 SGHVS, CDR2 FNYEAQ. This CDR3 comprises 13 residues. V was cut by 1 base and J by 8 bases, with 12 bases left in between. The CDR3 nucleotides read TGTGCCAGCAGCTTAGAGGAGGGGGGGCAGCAGTACTTC. This gives the protein CASSLEEGGQQYF.

The chain couples TRBV11-2 to TRBJ1-4; D is undetermined. Germline lookup yields CDR1 SGHAT and CDR2 FQNNGV. V was trimmed by 5 bases and J by 3 bases, leaving 13 bases between them. This CDR3 is built from 15 residues. In nucleotides, the CDR3 is TGTGCCAGCAGCACGGGAAGAAGGTCTAATGAAAAACTGTTTTTT. It codes for CASSTGRRSNEKLFF.

The chain carries TRBV15 and TRBJ2-5; tentatively, D is TRBD1 (6 bases). The V end lost 1 base, the J end lost 1 base, and 7 bases lay between the germline ends. The length of the CDR3 is 14 residues. Germline CDR1 and CDR2: LNHNV and YYDKDF (reference sequence). The DNA of the CDR3 is TGTGCCACCAGCAGAGGGGACATCCAAGAGACCCAGTACTTC. Protein: CATSRGDIQETQYF.

V and J are TRBV7-8 and TRBJ1-2; 9 bases align to TRBD1. The CDR3 is 17 amino acids. The J segment lost 4 bases and the V segment lost 4 bases, leaving 13 bases of the junction unmatched. Germline V gives CDR1 SGHVS, CDR2 FQNEAQ. CDR3: CASSSEYRGLVTYGYTF. The CDR3 DNA is TGTGCCAGCAGCTCCGAATACAGGGGGCTCGTGACCTATGGCTACACCTTC.

This clone was seen more than once but under ten times. The chain links TRBV4-1 to TRBJ1-2; 9 bases align to TRBD1. V lost 2 bases to trimming and J lost 3 bases; unmatched junction nucleotides: 4. Per the germline V gene, CDR1 is MGHRA and CDR2 is YSYEKL. This CDR3 is built from 15 residues. The CDR3 coding sequence is TGCGCCAGCAGCCAACAACAGGGGGCGGACTATGGCTACACCTTC. Its protein product is CASSQQQGADYGYTF.

V gene TRBV5-6 combines with J gene TRBJ2-3; 7 positions agree with TRBD1. J lost 1 base, V lost 2 bases, and 7 bases had no gene match. Germline-derived CDR1 and CDR2 are SGHDT and YYEEEE. This CDR3 region has 16 residues. CDR3 sequence: CASSFTTGAGTDTQYF. The CDR3 DNA reads as TGTGCCAGCAGCTTTACTACAGGGGCTGGCACAGATACGCAGTATTTT.

This clone was counted between two and nine times. The chain employs TRBV19 and TRBJ1-4; a possible D gene is TRBD1 (6 bases). Trimming stripped 3 bases from V and 8 bases from J, with 13 bases between. CDR1 is LNHDA and CDR2 is SQIVND in the germline V gene (reference sequence). The CDR3 sequence is 14 residues long. The CDR3, as DNA: TGTGCCAGTAGTATTCAAGGGGGTAGAGAAAAACTGTTTTTT. Translating it yields CASSIQGGREKLFF.

The chain has TRBV4-1 and TRBJ1-2; the match to TRBD1 covers 9 bases. The J segment lost 8 bases and the V segment lost 3 bases, leaving 7 bases of the junction unmatched. The CDR3 sequence is 14 residues long. Germline-derived CDR1 and CDR2 are MGHRA and YSYEKL. The CDR3 reads CASSHRDRDQGYTF. The CDR3 coding sequence is TGCGCCAGCAGCCACCGGGACAGGGACCAGGGCTACACCTTC.

CDR3 amino acids: CASSQATTGRSYEQYF. CDR3 nucleotide sequence: TGCGCCAGCAGCCAAGCAACAACAGGGCGCTCCTACGAGCAGTACTTC. The chain links TRBV4-1 to TRBJ2-7; a possible D gene is TRBD1 (6 bases). In germline, CDR1 is MGHRA, CDR2 YSYEKL. Trimming shortened V by 1 base and J by 0 bases, and 13 bases separated the two germline ends. CDR3 length equals 16 residues.

The rearrangement links TRBV2 to TRBJ2-1; 7 nucleotides line up with TRBD1. Germline-derived CDR1 and CDR2 are SNHLY and FYNNEI. V lost 3 bases to trimming and J lost 0 bases; unmatched junction nucleotides: 5. There are 16 residues in the CDR3. The DNA of the CDR3 is TGTGCCAGCAGTGAGTATAAGGGGGCCTCCTACAATGAGCAGTTCTTC. This sequence encodes CASSEYKGASYNEQFF.

This chain links TRBV6-4 with TRBJ2-1; 13 positions agree with TRBD2. The trim removed 5 bases at V and 8 bases at J, leaving 9 bases unmatched. CDR3 length: 16 amino acids. Germline assignment: CDR1 MRHNA and CDR2 SNTAGT. The DNA of the CDR3 is TGTGCCAGCAGTTTACACACTAGCGGGAGGGCCGATGAGCAGTTCTTC. Encoded protein: CASSLHTSGRADEQFF.

The chain carries TRBV9 and TRBJ2-7; D uncertain. Germline CDR1 reads SGDLS; CDR2 reads YYNGEE. This CDR3 comprises 14 residues. Trimming took 1 base from V and 6 from J, leaving 14 bases between them. The CDR3 spells CASSVYSSPREQYF. The DNA of the CDR3 is TGTGCCAGCAGCGTATACAGTTCTCCTCGCGAGCAGTACTTC.

The genes are TRBV27 and TRBJ2-3; the D gene is possibly TRBD2 (6 bases). The V gene's germline CDR1 is MNHEY and CDR2 SMNVEV (reference sequence). This CDR3 has 14 amino acids. Trimming removed 6 bases from V and 2 bases from J, with 12 bases in between. Here the CDR3 DNA reads TGTGCCAGCAGGTTAGCGGAGTACACAGATACGCAGTATTTT. Translated: CASRLAEYTDTQYF.

The chain uses TRBV4-3 and TRBJ2-1, with 8 nucleotides matching TRBD2. V shed 1 base, J shed 15 bases, and the junction held 14 bases outside the gene matches. Looked up from germline, CDR1 is LGHNA and CDR2 is YSLEER. The CDR3 totals 15 residues. The CDR3 sequence: CASSQAPTSAGGLFF. The DNA of the CDR3 is TGCGCCAGCAGCCAAGCCCCCACTAGCGCGGGGGGTCTGTTCTTC.

The chain has TRBV7-2 and TRBJ1-2; D possibly corresponds to TRBD1 (6 bases). Trimming stripped 0 bases from V and 2 bases from J, with 7 bases between. CDR1 is SGHTA and CDR2 is FQGNSA in the germline V gene. CDR3 size: 14 residues. CDR3 in DNA: TGTGCCAGCAGCTTAGCCCAGGGGAACTATGGCTACACCTTC. Protein: CASSLAQGNYGYTF. Based on the CDR3 plus reference TRBV7-2 and TRBJ1-2, the full variable domain is GAGVSQSPSNKVTEKGKDVELRCDPISGHTALYWYRQSLGQGLEFLIYFQGNSAPDKSGLPSDRFSAERTGGSVSTLTIQRTQQEDSAVYLCASSLAQGNYGYTFGSGTRLTVV.

V and J are TRBV11-2 and TRBJ2-3; no clear D. The CDR3 runs 13 residues. With 0 bases removed from V and 4 bases from J, the gap between germline ends came to 5 bases. CDR1 is SGHAT and CDR2 is FQNNGV in the germline V gene. CDR3 protein: CASSLDSPDTQYF. The CDR3 DNA is TGTGCCAGCAGCTTAGATTCTCCAGATACGCAGTATTTT.